These 5 T cell receptor beta chains came from one sample sequenced in a study of blood T cell repertoires in COVID-19. TCRdb's table, derived via immunoSEQ multiplex PCR, lists solely in-frame clones and lacks some. The table shows nearly 300,000 clones, with around 92% occurring only once. The sequencing sample was made of PBMCs or T cells enriched from blood (not recorded which). The receptors were sampled from a woman aged 50 to 60 who had been exposed to COVID-19.

The chain recombines TRBV11-2 with TRBJ2-4; possible D gene TRBD2, 6 bases. Germline lookup yields CDR1 SGHAT and CDR2 FQNNGV. V gave up 3 bases and J gave up 3 bases, with 18 bases separating them. This CDR3 comprises 17 residues. CDR3 protein: CASSFGGATSNKNIQYF. The CDR3 nucleotides read TGTGCCAGCAGCTTCGGCGGGGCAACCTCTAACAAAAACATTCAGTACTTC.

V usage is TRBV28 and J usage is TRBJ1-4, with a tentative D call TRBD1 (5 bases). The CDR3 covers 17 residues. Germline V gene data show CDR1 as MDHEN and CDR2 as SYDVKM. Trimming shortened V by 6 bases and J by 9 bases, and 26 bases separated the two germline ends. The CDR3 DNA reads as TGTGCCAGCAGCCGGGTGGAGGGGTCAGACCTGAGGAAAAAACTGTTTTTT. Amino acid sequence: CASSRVEGSDLRKKLFF.

This chain joins TRBV29-1 and TRBJ2-5, with unresolved D. V was trimmed by 6 bases and J by 2 bases, leaving 4 bases between them. The CDR3 has 10 amino acids. Germline assignment: CDR1 SQVTM and CDR2 ANQGSEA. The CDR3 DNA is TGCAGCGTCGTACAAGAGACCCAGTACTTC. Protein: CSVVQETQYF.

The V call is TRBV28, the J call TRBJ2-7; TRBD2 matches at 7 bases. V shed 10 bases and J 5 bases; nucleotides not matched to a gene: 14. This CDR3 region has 14 residues. The germline CDR1 and CDR2 sequences are MDHEN and SYDVKM. The CDR3 loop is CAITGRAGVDEQYF. CDR3 nucleotide sequence: TGTGCCATAACGGGGAGGGCCGGGGTTGACGAGCAGTACTTC. The entire variable domain, with the rest obtained from reference TRBV28 and TRBJ2-7, is as follows: DVKVTQSSRYLVKRTGEKVFLECVQDMDHENMFWYRQDPGLGLRLIYFSYDVKMKEKGDIPEGYSVSREKKERFSLILESASTNQTSMYLCAITGRAGVDEQYFGPGTRLTVT.

V usage is TRBV5-1 and J usage is TRBJ2-2; D is perhaps TRBD2 (5 bases). Germline V CDR1 and CDR2: SGHRS, YFSETQ. This CDR3 has 15 amino acids. Trimming left V 4 bases short and J 4 bases short, with 14 bases between. The CDR3 here is CASSTQAGFTGELFF. CDR3 sequence (DNA): TGCGCCAGCAGCACCCAGGCGGGTTTCACCGGGGAGCTGTTTTTT.